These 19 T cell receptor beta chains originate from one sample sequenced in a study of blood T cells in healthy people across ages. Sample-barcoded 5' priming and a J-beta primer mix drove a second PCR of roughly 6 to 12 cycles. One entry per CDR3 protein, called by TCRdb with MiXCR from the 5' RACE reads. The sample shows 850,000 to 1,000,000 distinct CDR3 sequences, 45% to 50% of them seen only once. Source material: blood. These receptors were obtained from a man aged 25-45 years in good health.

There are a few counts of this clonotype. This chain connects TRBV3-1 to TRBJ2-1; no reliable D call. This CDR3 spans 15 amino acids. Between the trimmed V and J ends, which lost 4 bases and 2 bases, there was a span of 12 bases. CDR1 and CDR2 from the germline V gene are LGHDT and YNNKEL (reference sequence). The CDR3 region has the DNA TGTGCCAGCAGCCGTCGGCCAGCCGCCTACAATGAGCAGTTCTTC. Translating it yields CASSRRPAAYNEQFF.

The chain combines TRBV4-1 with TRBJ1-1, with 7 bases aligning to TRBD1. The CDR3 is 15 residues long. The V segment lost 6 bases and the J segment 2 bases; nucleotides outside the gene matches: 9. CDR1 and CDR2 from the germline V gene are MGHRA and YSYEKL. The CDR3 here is CASRSTGNLNTEAFF. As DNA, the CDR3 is TGCGCCAGCAGATCGACAGGGAATTTAAACACTGAAGCTTTCTTT.

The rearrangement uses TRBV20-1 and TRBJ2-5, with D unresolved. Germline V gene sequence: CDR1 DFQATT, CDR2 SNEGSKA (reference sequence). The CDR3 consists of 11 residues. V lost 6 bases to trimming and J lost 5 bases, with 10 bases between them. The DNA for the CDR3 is TGCAGTGCCCATTGGTCGGAGACCCAGTACTTC. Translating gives CSAHWSETQYF.

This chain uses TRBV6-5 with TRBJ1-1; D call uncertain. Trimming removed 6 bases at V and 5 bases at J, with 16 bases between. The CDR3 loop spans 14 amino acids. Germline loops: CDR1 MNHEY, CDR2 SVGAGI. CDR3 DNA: TGTGCCAGCAGCCTCCCCTCTCGGAAAACTGAAGCTTTCTTT. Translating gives CASSLPSRKTEAFF.

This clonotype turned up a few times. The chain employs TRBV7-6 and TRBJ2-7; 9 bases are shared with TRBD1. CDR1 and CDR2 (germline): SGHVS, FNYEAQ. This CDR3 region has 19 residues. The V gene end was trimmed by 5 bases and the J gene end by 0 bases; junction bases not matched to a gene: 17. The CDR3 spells CASSQTGTGLRGDSYEQYF. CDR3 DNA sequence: TGTGCCAGCAGCCAAACCGGGACAGGGTTGAGGGGGGACTCCTACGAGCAGTACTTC. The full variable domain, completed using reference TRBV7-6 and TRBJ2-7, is GAGVSQSPRYKVTKRGQDVALRCDPISGHVSLYWYRQALGQGPEFLTYFNYEAQQDKSGLPNDRFSAERPEGSISTLTIQRTEQRDSAMYRCASSQTGTGLRGDSYEQYFGPGTRLTVT.

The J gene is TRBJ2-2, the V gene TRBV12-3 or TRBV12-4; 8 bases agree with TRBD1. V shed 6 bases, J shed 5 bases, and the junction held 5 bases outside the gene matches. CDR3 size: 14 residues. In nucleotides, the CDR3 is TGTGCCAGCAGGTGGACAGGGCGGACCGGGGAGCTGTTTTTT. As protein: CASRWTGRTGELFF.

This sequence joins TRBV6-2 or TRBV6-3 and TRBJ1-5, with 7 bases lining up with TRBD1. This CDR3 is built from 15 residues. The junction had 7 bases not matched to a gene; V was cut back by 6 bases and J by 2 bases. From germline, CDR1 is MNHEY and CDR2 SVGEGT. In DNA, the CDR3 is TGTGCCAGCAGCCAAGACAGGGTGGGCAATCAGCCCCAGCATTTT. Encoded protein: CASSQDRVGNQPQHF.

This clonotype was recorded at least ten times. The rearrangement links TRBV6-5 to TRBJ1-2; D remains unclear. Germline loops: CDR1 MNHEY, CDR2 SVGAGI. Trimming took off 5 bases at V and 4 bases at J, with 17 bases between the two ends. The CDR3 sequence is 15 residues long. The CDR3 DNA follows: TGTGCCAGCAGTCGCCTAGGACGGGTATCCTATGGCTACACCTTC. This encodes CASSRLGRVSYGYTF.

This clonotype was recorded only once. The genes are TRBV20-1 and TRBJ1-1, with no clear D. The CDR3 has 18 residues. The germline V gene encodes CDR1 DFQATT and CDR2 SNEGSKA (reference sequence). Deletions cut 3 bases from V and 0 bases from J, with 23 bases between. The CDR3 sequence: CSARPPWTAESMNTEAFF. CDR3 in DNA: TGCAGTGCTAGGCCCCCCTGGACGGCCGAGTCTATGAACACTGAAGCTTTCTTT.

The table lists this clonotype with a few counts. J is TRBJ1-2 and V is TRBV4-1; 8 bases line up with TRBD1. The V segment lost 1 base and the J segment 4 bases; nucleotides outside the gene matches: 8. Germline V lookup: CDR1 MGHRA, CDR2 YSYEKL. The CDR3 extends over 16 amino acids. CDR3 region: CASSQGGQGVGYGYTF. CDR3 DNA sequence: TGCGCCAGCAGCCAAGGAGGACAGGGTGTGGGCTATGGCTACACCTTC.

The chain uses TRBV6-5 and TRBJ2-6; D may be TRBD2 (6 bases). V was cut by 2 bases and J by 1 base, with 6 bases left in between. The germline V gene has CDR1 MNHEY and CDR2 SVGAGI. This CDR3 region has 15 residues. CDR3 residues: CASSYGGSGANVLTF. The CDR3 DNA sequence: TGTGCCAGCAGTTACGGAGGGTCTGGGGCCAACGTCCTGACTTTC.

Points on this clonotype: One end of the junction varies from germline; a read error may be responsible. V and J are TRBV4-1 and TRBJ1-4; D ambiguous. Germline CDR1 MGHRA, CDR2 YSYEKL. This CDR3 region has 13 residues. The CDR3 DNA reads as TGCGTCAGCAGCCGAGTGGGTGATGAAAAACTGTTTTTT. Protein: CVSSRVGDEKLFF.

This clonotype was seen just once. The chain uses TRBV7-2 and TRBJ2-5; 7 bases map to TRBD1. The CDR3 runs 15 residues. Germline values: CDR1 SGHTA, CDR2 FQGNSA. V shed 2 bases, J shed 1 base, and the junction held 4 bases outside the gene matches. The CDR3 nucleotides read TGTGCCAGCAGCTTAAGGGGGCTGGGCCAAGAGACCCAGTACTTC. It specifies CASSLRGLGQETQYF.

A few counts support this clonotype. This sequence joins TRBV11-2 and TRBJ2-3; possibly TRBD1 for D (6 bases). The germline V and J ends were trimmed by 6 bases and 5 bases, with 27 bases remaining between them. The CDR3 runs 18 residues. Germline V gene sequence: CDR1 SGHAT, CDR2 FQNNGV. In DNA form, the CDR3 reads TGTGCCAGCAGTCCCCTCGTAGACTTTTGGGGGCGCGGAGATACGCAGTATTTT. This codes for CASSPLVDFWGRGDTQYF.

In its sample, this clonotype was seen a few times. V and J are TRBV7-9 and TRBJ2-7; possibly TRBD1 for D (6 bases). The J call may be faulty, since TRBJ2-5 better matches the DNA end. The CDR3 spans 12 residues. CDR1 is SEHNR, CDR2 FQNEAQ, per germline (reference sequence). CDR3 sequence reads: CAREQGTETQYF. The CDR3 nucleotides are TGTGCCAGGGAACAGGGAACTGAGACCCAGTACTTC.

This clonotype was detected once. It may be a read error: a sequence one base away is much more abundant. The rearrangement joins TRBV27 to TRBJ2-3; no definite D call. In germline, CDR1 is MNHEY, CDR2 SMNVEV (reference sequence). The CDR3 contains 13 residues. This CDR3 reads CAAMDRLTDMQYF. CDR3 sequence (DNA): TGTGCCGCTATGGACCGGCTCACAGATATGCAGTATTTT.

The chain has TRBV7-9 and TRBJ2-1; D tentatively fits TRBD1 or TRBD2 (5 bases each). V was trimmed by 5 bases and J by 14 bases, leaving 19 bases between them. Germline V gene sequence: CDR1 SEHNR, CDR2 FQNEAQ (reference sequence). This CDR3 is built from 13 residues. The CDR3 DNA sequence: TGTGCCAGCAGCGGGGCAGAGGGCAGAGTAGAGTTCTTC. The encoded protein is CASSGAEGRVEFF.

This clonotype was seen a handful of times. The chain's CDR3 is CASSLQAGLQETQYF. CDR3 bases: TGCGCCAGCAGCTTGCAGGCGGGATTGCAAGAGACCCAGTACTTC. The genes are TRBV5-1 and TRBJ2-5, with D possibly being TRBD2 (6 bases). Germline values: CDR1 SGHRS, CDR2 YFSETQ. V lost 1 base and J 2 bases, leaving 12 bases between the germline ends. This CDR3 spans 15 amino acids. The complete variable domain, with remaining parts taken from reference TRBV5-1 and TRBJ2-5, reads KAGVTQTPRYLIKTRGQQVTLSCSPISGHRSVSWYQQTPGQGLQFLFEYFSETQRNKGNFPGRFSGRQFSNSRSEMNVSTLELGDSALYLCASSLQAGLQETQYFGPGTRLLVL.

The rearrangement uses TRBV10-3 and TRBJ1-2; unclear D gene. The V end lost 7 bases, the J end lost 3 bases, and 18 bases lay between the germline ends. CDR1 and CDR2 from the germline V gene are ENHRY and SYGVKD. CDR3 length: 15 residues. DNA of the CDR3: TGTGCCATCACCCCCCGGACGGAAGGGCACTATGGCTACACCTTC. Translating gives CAITPRTEGHYGYTF.